This T cell receptor (beta chain) was retrieved from a study of breast tumors, draining lymph nodes, adjacent tissues. Whole-study findings and limits: Tumor repertoires ranked between lymph nodes and nontumor tissue in diversity, with V and J gene preferences. The data were judged consistent with most tumor T cells coming from lymph node and expanding in tumor. Tumor and nontumor repertoires were significantly more similar in luminal-like than in basal-like breast cancer.

Details on this clonotype: No antigen is known for it. A clone one base away is much larger, so this may be a read error.

TCRdb ran MiXCR on the multiplex PCR reads and lists one entry per CDR3 protein. The profile covers roughly 130,000 distinct CDR3 sequences, with around 20% appearing a single time and over 3% taken by the ten largest. The lymph nodes were axillary draining lymph nodes from breast cancer patients. The CDR3 extends over 17 amino acids. CDR1 and CDR2 from the germline V gene are SGHNT and YYREEE (reference sequence). The specimen sequenced was axillary lymph node tissue. The chain uses TRBV5-4 and TRBJ1-3; a possible D gene is TRBD1 (5 bases). The sequence was collected from a female donor with breast cancer. Some clones in this sample may be carry-over from other donors' samples. This chain's CDR3 is CASSLGGDGYSGNAIYF. The CDR3 nucleotides read TGTGCCAGCAGCTTGGGCGGGGACGGATACTCTGGAAACGCCATATATTTT.